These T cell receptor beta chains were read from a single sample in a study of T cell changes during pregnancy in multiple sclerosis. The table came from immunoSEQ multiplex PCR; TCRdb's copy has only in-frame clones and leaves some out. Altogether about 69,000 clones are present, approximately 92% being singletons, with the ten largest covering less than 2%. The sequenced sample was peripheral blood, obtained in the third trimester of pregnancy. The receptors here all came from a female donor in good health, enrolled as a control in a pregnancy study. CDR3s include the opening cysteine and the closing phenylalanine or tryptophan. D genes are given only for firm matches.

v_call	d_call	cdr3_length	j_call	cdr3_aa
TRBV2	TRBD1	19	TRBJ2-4	CASSEWAESRGLGENIQYF
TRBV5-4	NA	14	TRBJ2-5	CASSSGGGQETQYF
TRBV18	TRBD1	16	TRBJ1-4	CASSPGQSTTNEKLFF
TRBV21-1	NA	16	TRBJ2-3	CASPAIVAPHTDTQYF
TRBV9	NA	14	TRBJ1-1	CASSERAENTEAFF
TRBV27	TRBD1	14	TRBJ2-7	CASSGQGSAYEQYF
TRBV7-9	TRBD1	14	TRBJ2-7	CASSPKGDSYEQYF
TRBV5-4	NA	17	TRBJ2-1	CASSLGLRRENYNEQFF
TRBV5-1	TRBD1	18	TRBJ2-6	CASSVTGTGLGGANVLTF
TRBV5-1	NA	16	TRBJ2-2	CASSSFTQSNTGELFF
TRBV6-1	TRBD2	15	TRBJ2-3	CASTFPVRGGDTQYF
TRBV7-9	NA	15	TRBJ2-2	CASSLAQTNTGELFF
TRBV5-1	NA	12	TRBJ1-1	CASSLLDTEAFF
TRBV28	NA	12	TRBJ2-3	CAIATGTDTQYF
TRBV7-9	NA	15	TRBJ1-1	CASSPDGRMNTEAFF
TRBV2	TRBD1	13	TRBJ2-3	CASSTGGTDTQYF
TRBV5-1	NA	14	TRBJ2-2	CASSLERNTGELFF
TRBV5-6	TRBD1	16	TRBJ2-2	CASSYGTGLDTGELFF
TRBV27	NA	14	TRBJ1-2	CASSKGLTVYGYTF
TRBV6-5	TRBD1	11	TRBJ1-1	CASSSTGVAFF
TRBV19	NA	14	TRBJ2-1	CASMEWGTQGEQFF
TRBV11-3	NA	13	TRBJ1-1	CASSRSRNTEAFF
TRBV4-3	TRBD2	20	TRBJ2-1	CASSQVPGLAGVGVYSEQFF
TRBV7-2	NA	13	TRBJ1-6	CASSRVTDSPLHF
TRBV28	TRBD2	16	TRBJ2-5	CASSSRLATYQETQYF
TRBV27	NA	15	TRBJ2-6	CASSSSGAGANVLTF